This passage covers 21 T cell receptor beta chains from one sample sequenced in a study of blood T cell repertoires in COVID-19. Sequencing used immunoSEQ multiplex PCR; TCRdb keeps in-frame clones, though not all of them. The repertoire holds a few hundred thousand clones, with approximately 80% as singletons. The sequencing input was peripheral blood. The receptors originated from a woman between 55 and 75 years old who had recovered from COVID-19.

The CDR3 region is CASSQDGNINEQYF. As DNA, the CDR3 is TGTGCCAGCAGCCAAGACGGGAACATCAACGAGCAGTACTTC. This sequence joins TRBV3-1 (or the pseudogene TRBV3-2) and TRBJ2-7; weak D call: TRBD2 (5 bases). CDR1 and CDR2 from the germline V gene are LGHDT and YNNKEL (reference sequence). V was cut by 0 bases and J by 5 bases, with 11 bases left in between. This CDR3 is 14 amino acids long.

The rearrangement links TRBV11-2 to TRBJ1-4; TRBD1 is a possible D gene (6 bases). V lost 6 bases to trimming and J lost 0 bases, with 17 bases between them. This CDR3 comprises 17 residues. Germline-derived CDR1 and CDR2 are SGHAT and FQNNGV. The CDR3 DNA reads TGTGCCAGCAGAGTCTGGGGGCAGGAAGCAACTAATGAAAAACTGTTTTTT. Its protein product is CASRVWGQEATNEKLFF.

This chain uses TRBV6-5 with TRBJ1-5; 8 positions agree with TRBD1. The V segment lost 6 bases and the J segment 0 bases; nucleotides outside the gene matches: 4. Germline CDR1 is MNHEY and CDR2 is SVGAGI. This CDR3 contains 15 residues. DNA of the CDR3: TGTGCCAGCAGAAGGGGACAGGTTAGCAATCAGCCCCAGCATTTT. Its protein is CASRRGQVSNQPQHF.

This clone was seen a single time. The CDR3 protein is CASSYRQAINEKLFF. In DNA, the CDR3 is TGTGCCAGCAGTTACCGGCAGGCGATTAATGAAAAACTGTTTTTT. The V gene is TRBV6-5, the J gene TRBJ1-4; D unclear. Trimming stripped 2 bases from V and 4 bases from J, with 11 bases between. CDR3 length: 15 residues. Germline V gives CDR1 MNHEY, CDR2 SVGAGI.

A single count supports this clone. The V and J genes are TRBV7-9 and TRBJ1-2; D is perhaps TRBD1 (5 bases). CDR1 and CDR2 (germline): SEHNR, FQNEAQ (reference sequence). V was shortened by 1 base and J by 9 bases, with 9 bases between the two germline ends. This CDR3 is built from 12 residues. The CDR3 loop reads CASSLVSDSYTF. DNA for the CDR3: TGTGCCAGCAGCTTAGTATCGGACAGCTACACCTTC.

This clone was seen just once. The CDR3 DNA reads as TGTGCCAGCAGTTGGGACAGGGGTTCAACTAATGAAAAACTGTTTTTT. This codes for CASSWDRGSTNEKLFF. The rearrangement links TRBV6-5 to TRBJ1-4; 10 positions match TRBD1. The CDR3 loop spans 16 amino acids. Germline V lookup: CDR1 MNHEY, CDR2 SVGAGI. Trimming at V came to 4 bases and at J to 0 bases, leaving 2 bases not matched to a gene.

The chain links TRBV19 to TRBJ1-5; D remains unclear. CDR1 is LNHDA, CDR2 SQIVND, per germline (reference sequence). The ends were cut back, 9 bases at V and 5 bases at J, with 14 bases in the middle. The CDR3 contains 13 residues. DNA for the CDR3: TGTGCCAGCACAGCCAGGTTGGATCAGCCCCAGCATTTT. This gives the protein CASTARLDQPQHF.

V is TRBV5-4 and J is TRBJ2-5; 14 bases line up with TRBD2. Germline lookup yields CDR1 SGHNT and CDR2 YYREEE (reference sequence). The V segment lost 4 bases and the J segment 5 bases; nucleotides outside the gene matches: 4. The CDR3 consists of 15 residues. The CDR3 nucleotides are TGTGCCAGCAGCCTGACTAGCGGGGGGGATGAGACCCAGTACTTC. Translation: CASSLTSGGDETQYF. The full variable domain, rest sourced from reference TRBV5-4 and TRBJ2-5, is ETGVTQSPTHLIKTRGQQVTLRCSSQSGHNTVSWYQQALGQGPQFIFQYYREEENGRGNFPPRFSGLQFPNYSSELNVNALELDDSALYLCASSLTSGGDETQYFGPGTRLLVL.

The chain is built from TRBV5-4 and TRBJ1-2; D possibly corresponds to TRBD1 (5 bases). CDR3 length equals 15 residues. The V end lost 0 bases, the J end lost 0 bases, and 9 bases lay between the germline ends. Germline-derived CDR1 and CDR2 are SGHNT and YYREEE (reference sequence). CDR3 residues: CASSLALGPNYGYTF. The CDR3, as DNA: TGTGCCAGCAGCTTGGCCTTGGGGCCTAACTATGGCTACACCTTC.

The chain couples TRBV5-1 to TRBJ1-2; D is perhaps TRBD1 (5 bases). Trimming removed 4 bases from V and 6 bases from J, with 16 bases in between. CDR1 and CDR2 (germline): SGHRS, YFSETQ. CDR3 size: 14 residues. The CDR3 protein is CASSRTPGSDGYTF. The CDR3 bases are TGCGCCAGCAGCAGAACACCAGGGTCGGATGGCTACACCTTC.

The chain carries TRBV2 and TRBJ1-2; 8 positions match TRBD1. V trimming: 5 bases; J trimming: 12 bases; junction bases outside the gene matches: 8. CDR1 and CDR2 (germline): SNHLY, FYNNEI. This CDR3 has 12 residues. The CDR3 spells CASSLFDRGDTF. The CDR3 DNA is TGTGCCAGCAGTCTTTTTGACAGGGGCGACACCTTC.

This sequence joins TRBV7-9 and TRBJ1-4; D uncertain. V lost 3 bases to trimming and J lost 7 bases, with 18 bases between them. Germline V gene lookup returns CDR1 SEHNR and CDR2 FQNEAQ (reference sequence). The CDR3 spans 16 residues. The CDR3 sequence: CASSFVRGLWPEKLFF. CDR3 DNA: TGTGCCAGCAGCTTTGTCCGGGGTCTGTGGCCTGAAAAACTGTTTTTT.

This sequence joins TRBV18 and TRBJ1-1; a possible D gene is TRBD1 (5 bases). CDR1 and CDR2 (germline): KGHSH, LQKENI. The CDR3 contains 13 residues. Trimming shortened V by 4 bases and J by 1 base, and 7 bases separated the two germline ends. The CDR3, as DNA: TGTGCCAGCTCACTCGGGGGGAACACTGAAGCTTTCTTT. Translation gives CASSLGGNTEAFF.

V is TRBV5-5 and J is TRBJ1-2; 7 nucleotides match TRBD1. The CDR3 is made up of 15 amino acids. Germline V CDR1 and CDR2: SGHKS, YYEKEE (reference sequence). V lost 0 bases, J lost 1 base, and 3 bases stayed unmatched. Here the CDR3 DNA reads TGTGCCAGCAGCTTGGAGGGACAGCTTAACTATGGCTACACCTTC. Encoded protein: CASSLEGQLNYGYTF.

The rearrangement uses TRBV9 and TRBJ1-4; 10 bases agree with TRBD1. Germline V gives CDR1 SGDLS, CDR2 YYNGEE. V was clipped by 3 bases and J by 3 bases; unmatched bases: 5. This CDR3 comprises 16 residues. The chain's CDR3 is CASSDRDRGPNEKLFF. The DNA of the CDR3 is TGTGCCAGCAGCGACCGGGACAGGGGTCCTAATGAAAAACTGTTTTTT.

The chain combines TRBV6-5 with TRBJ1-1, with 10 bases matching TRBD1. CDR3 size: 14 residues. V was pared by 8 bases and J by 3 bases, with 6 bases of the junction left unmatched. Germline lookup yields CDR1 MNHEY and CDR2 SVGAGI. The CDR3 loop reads CASVGTGADTEAFF. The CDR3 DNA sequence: TGTGCCAGCGTTGGGACAGGGGCGGACACTGAAGCTTTCTTT.

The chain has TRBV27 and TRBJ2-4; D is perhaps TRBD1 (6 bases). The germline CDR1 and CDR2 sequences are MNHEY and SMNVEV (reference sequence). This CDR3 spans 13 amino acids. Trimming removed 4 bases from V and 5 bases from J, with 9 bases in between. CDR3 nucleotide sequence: TGTGCCAGCAGTTACGCAGGGGAAAACATTCAGTACTTC. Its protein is CASSYAGENIQYF.

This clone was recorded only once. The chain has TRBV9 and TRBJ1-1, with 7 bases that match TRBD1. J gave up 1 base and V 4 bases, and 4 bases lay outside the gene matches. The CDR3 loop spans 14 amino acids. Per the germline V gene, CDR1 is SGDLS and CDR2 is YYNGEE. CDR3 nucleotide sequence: TGTGCCAGCAGCCCAGGGGGGAAGAACACTGAAGCTTTCTTT. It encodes CASSPGGKNTEAFF.

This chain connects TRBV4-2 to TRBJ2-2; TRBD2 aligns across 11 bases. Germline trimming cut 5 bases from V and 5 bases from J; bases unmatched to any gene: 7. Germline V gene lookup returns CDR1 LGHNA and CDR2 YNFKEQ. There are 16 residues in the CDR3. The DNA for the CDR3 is TGTGCCAGCAGCGCGCGACTAGCGGGGCTTACCGGGGAGCTGTTTTTT. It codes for CASSARLAGLTGELFF.

This CDR3 is CASSGVAGSTDTQYF. The CDR3 DNA is TGTGCCAGCAGTGGGGTAGCGGGGAGCACAGATACGCAGTATTTT. The chain combines TRBV2 with TRBJ2-3; 8 bases align to TRBD2. Germline assignment: CDR1 SNHLY and CDR2 FYNNEI. CDR3 length: 15 amino acids. V shed 4 bases, J shed 0 bases, and the junction held 3 bases outside the gene matches.

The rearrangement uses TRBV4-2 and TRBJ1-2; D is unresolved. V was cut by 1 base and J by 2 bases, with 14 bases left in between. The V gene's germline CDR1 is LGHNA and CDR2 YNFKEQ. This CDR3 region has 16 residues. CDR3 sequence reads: CASSQGQRLPNYGYTF. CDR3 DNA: TGTGCCAGCAGCCAAGGTCAGCGCTTGCCAAACTATGGCTACACCTTC.